This TCR beta chain was profiled in a study of T cells after yellow fever vaccination. Study-wide context: Any fraction with a low cell number was prepared using SMART-Seq v4 Ultra Low Input. Study-level findings and limits: Among all clonotypes, a small share was observed in both CD4 and CD8 compartments. Booster samples showed a return of most primary-vaccination clones (roughly 95% CD4, approximately 88% CD8).

Germline V lookup: CDR1 MDHEN, CDR2 SYDVKM. This CDR3 has 16 amino acids. Between the trimmed V and J ends, which lost 4 bases and 4 bases, there was a span of 18 bases. This clonotype was observed many times. Antigen specificity is unknown. TCRdb re-called the 5' RACE reads with MiXCR, one entry per CDR3 protein. The repertoire has 200,000 to 300,000 distinct CDR3 sequences, approximately 6.3% of them found once; the top ten carry approximately 0.99%. This receptor was identified in a man aged 25 to 40 who received the YFV17D yellow fever vaccine. Specimen: CD4+ T cells sorted from PBMCs, collected on the day of the yellow fever booster vaccination. The rearrangement uses TRBV28 and TRBJ2-3, with D perhaps matching TRBD1 (7 bases). The CDR3, as DNA: TGTGCCAGCAGTTCCCGCCAGGGGGGAAGATCAGATACGCAGTATTTT. Amino acid sequence: CASSSRQGGRSDTQYF.